This T cell receptor beta chain is drawn from a study of human T cells and chemical hapten exposure. Turning to the study itself: In the approximately 24-week study, patients were dosed weekly with diphenylcyclopropenone on the scalp throughout. The patient population, which was mostly female, had alopecia areata, totalis or universalis.

This clonotype turned up a few times. The antigen remains unidentified. Study outcomes and limitations: Expanded TCRs were compared with controls, and the expanded TCRs formed significantly more large CDR3 similarity clusters.

In the source study's methods: Ranging from roughly 20,000 to 690,600, TCR counts per sample had a median value of around 94,000. TCRdb re-called the RACE reads through MiXCR, storing one row per CDR3 protein. The V and J calls and clone size come from TCRdb's table, not from the authors' own analysis. The table records 200,000 to 300,000 distinct CDR3 sequences, about 8.1% of them present only once. The CDR3 is 14 residues long. Trimming shortened V by 3 bases and J by 1 base, and 9 bases separated the two germline ends. Germline lookup yields CDR1 MDHEN and CDR2 SYDVKM. Regarding time point: pre-sensitization, week 0. As to treatment: therapeutic diphenylcyclopropenone sensitization with weekly scalp DPC.

This chain connects TRBV28 to TRBJ1-1, with D tentatively TRBD1 (5 bases). The source is a woman in her thirties or forties with alopecia areata. Some clones in this sample may be carry-over from other donors' samples. This sample comprised whole blood, obtained in connection with sensitization to the hapten diphenylcyclopropenone (DPC). The CDR3 DNA sequence: TGTGCCAGCAGTTTCTCCGGGGGGAACACTGAAGCTTTCTTT. Amino acids: CASSFSGGNTEAFF.